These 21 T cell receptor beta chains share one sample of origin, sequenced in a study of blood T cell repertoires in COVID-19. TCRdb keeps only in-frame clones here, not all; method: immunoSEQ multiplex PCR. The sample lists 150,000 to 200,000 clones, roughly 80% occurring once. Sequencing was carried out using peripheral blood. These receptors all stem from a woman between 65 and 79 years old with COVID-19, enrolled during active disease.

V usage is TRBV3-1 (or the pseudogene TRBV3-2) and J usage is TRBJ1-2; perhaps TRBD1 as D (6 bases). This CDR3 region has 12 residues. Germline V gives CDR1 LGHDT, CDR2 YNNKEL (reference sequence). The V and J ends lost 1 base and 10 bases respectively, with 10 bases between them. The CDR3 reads CASSQGDTPYTF. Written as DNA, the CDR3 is TGTGCCAGCAGCCAAGGGGACACTCCCTACACCTTC.

In DNA, the CDR3 is TGCGCCAGCAGCTTGGCCCTAGAAAATTCACCCCTCCACTTT. The encoded protein is CASSLALENSPLHF. The chain recombines TRBV5-1 with TRBJ1-6; D remains unclear. Germline V gives CDR1 SGHRS, CDR2 YFSETQ. Trimming removed 0 bases from V and 7 bases from J, with 8 bases in between. The CDR3 is 14 amino acids.

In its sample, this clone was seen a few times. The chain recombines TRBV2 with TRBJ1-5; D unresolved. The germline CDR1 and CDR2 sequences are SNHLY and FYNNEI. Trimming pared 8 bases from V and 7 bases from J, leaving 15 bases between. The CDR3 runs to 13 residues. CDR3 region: CASGLLESQPQHF. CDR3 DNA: TGTGCCAGCGGCCTCCTAGAGAGCCAGCCCCAGCATTTT.

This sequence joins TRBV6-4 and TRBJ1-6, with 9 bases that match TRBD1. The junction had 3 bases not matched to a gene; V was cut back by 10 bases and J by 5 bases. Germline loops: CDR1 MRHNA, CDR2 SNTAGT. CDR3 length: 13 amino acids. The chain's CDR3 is CATRQGDNSPLHF. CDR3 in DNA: TGTGCCACTCGACAGGGGGATAATTCACCCCTCCACTTT.

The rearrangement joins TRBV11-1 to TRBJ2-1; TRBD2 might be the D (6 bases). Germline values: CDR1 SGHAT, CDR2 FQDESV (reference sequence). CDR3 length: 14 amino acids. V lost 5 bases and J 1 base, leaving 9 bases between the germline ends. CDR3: CASSGRSSYNEQFF. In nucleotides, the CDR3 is TGTGCCAGCAGCGGGAGGTCATCCTACAATGAGCAGTTCTTC.

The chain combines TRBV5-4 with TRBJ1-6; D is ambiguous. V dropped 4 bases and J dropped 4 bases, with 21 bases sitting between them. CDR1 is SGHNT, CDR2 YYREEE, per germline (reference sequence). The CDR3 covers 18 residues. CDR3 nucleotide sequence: TGTGCCAGCAGCCCACTAAACGATGCGGGTCTTTATAATTCACCCCTCCACTTT. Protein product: CASSPLNDAGLYNSPLHF.

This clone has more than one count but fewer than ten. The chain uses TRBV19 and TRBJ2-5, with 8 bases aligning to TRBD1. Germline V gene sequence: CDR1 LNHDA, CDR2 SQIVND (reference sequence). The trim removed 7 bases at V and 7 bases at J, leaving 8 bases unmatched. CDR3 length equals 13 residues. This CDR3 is CASTPTGAGTQYF. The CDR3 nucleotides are TGTGCCAGTACCCCGACAGGGGCTGGGACCCAGTACTTC.

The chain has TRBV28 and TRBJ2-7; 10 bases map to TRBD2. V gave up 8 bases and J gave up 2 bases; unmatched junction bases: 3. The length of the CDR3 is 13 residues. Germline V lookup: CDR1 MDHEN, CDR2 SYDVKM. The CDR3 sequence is CASRSGRAYEQYF. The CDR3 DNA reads TGTGCCAGCCGGAGCGGGAGGGCCTACGAGCAGTACTTC.

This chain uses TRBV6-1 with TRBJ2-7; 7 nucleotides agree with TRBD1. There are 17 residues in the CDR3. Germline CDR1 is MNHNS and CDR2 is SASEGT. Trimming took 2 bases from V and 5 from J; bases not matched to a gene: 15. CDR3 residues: CASSELIATGVRHEQYV. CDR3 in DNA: TGTGCCAGCAGTGAATTAATAGCTACAGGGGTTAGGCACGAGCAGTACGTC.

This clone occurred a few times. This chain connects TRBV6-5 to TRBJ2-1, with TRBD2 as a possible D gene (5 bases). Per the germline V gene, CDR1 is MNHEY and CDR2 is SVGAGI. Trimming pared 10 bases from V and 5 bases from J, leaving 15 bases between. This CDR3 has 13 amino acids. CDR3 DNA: TGTGCCACCTTCCGCCCTAGCAACAATGAGCAGTTCTTC. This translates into CATFRPSNNEQFF.

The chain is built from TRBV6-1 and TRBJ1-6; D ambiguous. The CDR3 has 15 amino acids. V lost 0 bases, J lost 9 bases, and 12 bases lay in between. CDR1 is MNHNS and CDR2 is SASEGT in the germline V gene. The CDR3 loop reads CASSEAANEGSPLHF. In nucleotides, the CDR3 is TGTGCCAGCAGTGAAGCAGCTAACGAGGGTTCACCCCTCCACTTT.

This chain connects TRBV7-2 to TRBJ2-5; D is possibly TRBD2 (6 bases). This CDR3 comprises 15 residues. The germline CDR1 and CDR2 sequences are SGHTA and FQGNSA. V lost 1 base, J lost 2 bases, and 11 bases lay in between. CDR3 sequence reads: CASSLGDSLQETQYF. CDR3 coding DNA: TGTGCCAGCAGCTTAGGGGACTCGTTACAAGAGACCCAGTACTTC.

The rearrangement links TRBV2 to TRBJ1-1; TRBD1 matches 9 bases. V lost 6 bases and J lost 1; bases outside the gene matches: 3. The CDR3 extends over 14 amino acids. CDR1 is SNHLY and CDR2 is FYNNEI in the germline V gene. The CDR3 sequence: CASSRQGGNTEAFF. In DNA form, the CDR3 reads TGTGCCAGCAGCAGACAGGGGGGGAACACTGAAGCTTTCTTT.

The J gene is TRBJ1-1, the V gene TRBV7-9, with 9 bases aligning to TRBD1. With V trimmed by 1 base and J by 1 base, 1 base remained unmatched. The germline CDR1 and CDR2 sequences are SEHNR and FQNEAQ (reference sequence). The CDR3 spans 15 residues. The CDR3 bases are TGTGCCAGCAGCTTAGGGGGACAGGGGAACACTGAAGCTTTCTTT. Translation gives CASSLGGQGNTEAFF.

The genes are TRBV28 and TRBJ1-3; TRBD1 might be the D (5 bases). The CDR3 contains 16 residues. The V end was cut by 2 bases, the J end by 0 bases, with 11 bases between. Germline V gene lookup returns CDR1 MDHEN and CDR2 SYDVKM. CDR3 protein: CASSLGRQYSGNTIYF. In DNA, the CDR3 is TGTGCCAGCAGTTTAGGGCGACAGTACTCTGGAAACACCATATATTTT.

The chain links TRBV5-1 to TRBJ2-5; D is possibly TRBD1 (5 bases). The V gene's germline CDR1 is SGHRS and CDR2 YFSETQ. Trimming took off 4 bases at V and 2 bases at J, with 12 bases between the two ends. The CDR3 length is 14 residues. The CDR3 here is CASSRAGIQETQYF. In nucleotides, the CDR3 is TGCGCCAGCAGCAGGGCAGGGATTCAAGAGACCCAGTACTTC.

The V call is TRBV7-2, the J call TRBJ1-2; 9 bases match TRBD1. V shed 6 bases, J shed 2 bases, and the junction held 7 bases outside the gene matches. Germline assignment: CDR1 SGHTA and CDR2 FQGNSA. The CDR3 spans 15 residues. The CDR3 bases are TGTGCCAGCAGTTTAACCGGGACAGGGAACTATGGCTACACCTTC. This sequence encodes CASSLTGTGNYGYTF.

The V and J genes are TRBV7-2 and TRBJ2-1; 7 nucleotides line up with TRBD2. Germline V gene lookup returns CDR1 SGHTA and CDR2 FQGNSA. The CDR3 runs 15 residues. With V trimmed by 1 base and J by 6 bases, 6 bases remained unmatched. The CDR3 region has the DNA TGTGCCAGCAGCTTAGTAACGGGAGGAGGCAATGAGCAGTTCTTC. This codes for CASSLVTGGGNEQFF.

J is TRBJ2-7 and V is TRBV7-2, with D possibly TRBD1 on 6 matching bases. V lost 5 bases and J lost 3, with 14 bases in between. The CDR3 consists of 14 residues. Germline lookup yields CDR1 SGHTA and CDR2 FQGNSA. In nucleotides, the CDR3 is TGTGCCAGCAGCCTCATGGGACAAAACTACGAGCAGTACTTC. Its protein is CASSLMGQNYEQYF.

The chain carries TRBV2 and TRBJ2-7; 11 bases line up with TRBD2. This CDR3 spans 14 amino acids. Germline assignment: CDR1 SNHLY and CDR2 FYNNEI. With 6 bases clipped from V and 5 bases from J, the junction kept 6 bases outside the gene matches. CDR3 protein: CASRGTSGSNEQYF. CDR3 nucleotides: TGTGCCAGCAGGGGCACTAGCGGGAGCAACGAGCAGTACTTC.

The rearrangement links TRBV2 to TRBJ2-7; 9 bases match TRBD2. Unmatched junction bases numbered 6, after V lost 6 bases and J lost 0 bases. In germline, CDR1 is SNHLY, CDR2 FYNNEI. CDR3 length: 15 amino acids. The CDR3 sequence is CASSMTSGSSYEQYF. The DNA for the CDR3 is TGTGCCAGCAGCATGACTAGCGGAAGCTCCTACGAGCAGTACTTC.